Listed below are T cell receptor beta chains from one sample, sequenced in a study of blood T cell repertoires in COVID-19. Sequencing was performed with immunoSEQ multiplex PCR; in TCRdb, only in-frame clones are kept and a portion is missing. The top ten clones hold about 2.3% of a sample with approximately 210,000 clones, about nine tenths of them seen once. Sequenced input: PBMCs or T cells enriched from blood (not recorded which). These receptors were obtained from a woman aged 30 to 39 who had recovered from COVID-19. The CDR3 runs from the conserved cysteine through the conserved F or W. D genes are given only for firm matches. Clone sizes are given selectively: once, few, many, or a class where the clone is expanded.

length: 13; D: NA; size: NA; V: TRBV6-5; J: TRBJ2-7; DNA: TGTGCCAGCAGTCCTACAGGGACCAGGGAGCAGTACTTC; CDR3: CASSPTGTREQYF
length: 15; D: NA; size: NA; V: TRBV6-1; J: TRBJ2-1; DNA: TGTGCCAGCAGTGAAGAACAGAGGGTACCCAATGAGCAGTTCTTC; CDR3: CASSEEQRVPNEQFF
length: 14; D: TRBD1; size: NA; V: TRBV7-9; J: TRBJ2-5; DNA: TGTGCCAGCAGAGTGGACAGGGGCACGGAGACCCAGTACTTC; CDR3: CASRVDRGTETQYF
length: 13; D: NA; size: once; V: TRBV30; J: TRBJ1-6; DNA: TGTGCCTGGTCCGAGAAAGGAGGATCACCCCTCCACTTT; CDR3: CAWSEKGGSPLHF
length: 15; D: NA; size: NA; V: TRBV5-4; J: TRBJ2-2; DNA: TGTGCCAGCAGCTCTGGTCAGGTGAACACCGGGGAGCTGTTTTTT; CDR3: CASSSGQVNTGELFF
length: 13; D: NA; size: NA; V: TRBV19; J: TRBJ1-4; DNA: TGTGCCAGTAGTGTGGACTCTAGGGAAAAACTGTTTTTT; CDR3: CASSVDSREKLFF
length: 16; D: NA; size: few; V: TRBV21-1; J: TRBJ2-7; DNA: TGTGCCAGCAGCAAAGTTAACCCGGGGGGCTCCTACGAGCAGTACTTC; CDR3: CASSKVNPGGSYEQYF
length: 12; D: NA; size: NA; V: TRBV30; J: TRBJ2-2; DNA: TGTGCCTGGAGATCGACAGTCGGGGAGCTGTTTTTT; CDR3: CAWRSTVGELFF
length: 14; D: NA; size: NA; V: TRBV7-9; J: TRBJ1-2; DNA: TGTGCCAGCAGCTTAGAGACACCTAACTATGGCTACACCTTC; CDR3: CASSLETPNYGYTF
length: 16; D: TRBD2; size: few; V: TRBV7-8; J: TRBJ2-1; DNA: TGTGCCAGCAGCTTAGTCGGCGGGGGGGCCGGCGATGAGCAGTTCTTC; CDR3: CASSLVGGGAGDEQFF
length: 15; D: NA; size: NA; V: TRBV5-1; J: TRBJ2-2; DNA: TGCGCCAGCAGCCCTCCAGCGGGCCACCCCGGGGAGCTGTTTTTT; CDR3: CASSPPAGHPGELFF
length: 18; D: TRBD2; size: NA; V: TRBV7-9; J: TRBJ2-3; DNA: TGTGCCAGCAGCCCCCTAAGACTAGCGGGGGACAACACAGATACGCAGTATTTT; CDR3: CASSPLRLAGDNTDTQYF
length: 13; D: TRBD1; size: NA; V: TRBV29-1; J: TRBJ2-7; DNA: TGCAGCGTGGATGGGACAGGGCCCTACGAGCAGTACTTC; CDR3: CSVDGTGPYEQYF
length: 14; D: NA; size: NA; V: TRBV7-2; J: TRBJ1-2; DNA: TGTGCCAGCAGCTTAGCGGGGCAGGGATATGGCTACACCTTC; CDR3: CASSLAGQGYGYTF
length: 14; D: TRBD1; size: NA; V: TRBV18; J: TRBJ2-2; DNA: TGTGCCAGCTCCACGGACAGGGGACCCGGGGAGCTGTTTTTT; CDR3: CASSTDRGPGELFF
length: 13; D: NA; size: NA; V: TRBV7-3; J: TRBJ1-2; DNA: TGTGCCAGCAGCTTAATCGCGGGCGGGCTGAACACCTTC; CDR3: CASSLIAGGLNTF